The 3 T cell receptor beta chains below were found in one sample sequenced in a study of CD8 T cells in ankylosing spondylitis. Each CDR3 protein gets one entry after TCRdb re-called the 5' RACE reads with MiXCR. The profile covers about 160,000 distinct CDR3 sequences, with approximately 9% appearing a single time and over 12% taken by the ten largest. What was sequenced was blood, either unsorted or a sorted T cell fraction (not recorded which). These receptors came from a female donor with ankylosing spondylitis or in good health (not recorded which).

The V call is TRBV20-1, the J call TRBJ2-3; TRBD2 matches 7 bases. Germline-derived CDR1 and CDR2 are DFQATT and SNEGSKA (reference sequence). The V segment lost 2 bases and the J segment 4 bases; nucleotides outside the gene matches: 6. The length of the CDR3 is 14 residues. The chain's CDR3 is CSARPSGNSDTQYF. DNA of the CDR3: TGCAGTGCTAGACCTAGCGGAAATTCAGATACGCAGTATTTT.

This clonotype was seen ten or more times. One junction end disagrees with the germline gene, perhaps due to a read error. The V and J genes are TRBV6-1 and TRBJ2-1; TRBD1 might be the D (6 bases). Germline CDR1 is MNHNS and CDR2 is SASEGT. The length of the CDR3 is 14 residues. This chain's CDR3 is CASSLVYGDNEQFF. The CDR3 DNA sequence: TGTGCCAGCAGCTTGGTATATGGGGACAACGAGCAGTTCTTC.

This clonotype has more than one count but fewer than ten. CDR3 DNA: TGCGCCAGCAGCCAAGATAAGGGGACAGGCGACTACGAGCAGTACTTC. This encodes CASSQDKGTGDYEQYF. The chain carries TRBV4-3 and TRBJ2-7; 8 nucleotides agree with TRBD1. Germline values: CDR1 LGHNA, CDR2 YSLEER. The V and J ends lost 0 bases and 3 bases, in that order; junction bases with no gene match: 7. This CDR3 is 16 amino acids long.